This T cell receptor beta chain was captured in a study of CD8+CD57+ T cells in acquired aplastic anemia. Whole-study context: The sorted CD4+ and CD8+ cells yielded an average around 3 ug of DNA.

Overall study results and limits: Shared by patients and controls, approximately 29 CD8+ CDR3s were abundant in patients. Patients and healthy controls showed no significant CD8+ Simpson's diversity difference.

This clonotype turned up a few times. As yet, its antigen is unknown. Whoever was chosen for sequencing had shown CD8+CD57+ cell expansion by flow cytometry. Receipt of therapy had not occurred in any patient by the time of blood sampling. Germline CDR1 reads MNHEY; CDR2 reads SVGAGI. V dropped 4 bases and J dropped 4 bases, with 7 bases sitting between them. CDR3 size: 12 residues. Investigators profiled TCR beta VDJ and CDR3 from genomic DNA template. TCRdb reprocessed the reads with MiXCR, giving one entry per CDR3 protein. The sample includes about 150,000 distinct CDR3 sequences, approximately 51% of them seen just once.

The TCR comes from a human donor with aplastic anemia. Sequences were obtained from sorted CD4+, CD8+, or CD8+CD57+ T cells (not recorded which) from PBMCs. The rearrangement uses TRBV6-5 and TRBJ1-2; D remains ambiguous. The CDR3 loop reads CASSFHPYGYTF. The DNA for the CDR3 is TGTGCCAGCAGTTTCCACCCCTATGGCTACACCTTC.